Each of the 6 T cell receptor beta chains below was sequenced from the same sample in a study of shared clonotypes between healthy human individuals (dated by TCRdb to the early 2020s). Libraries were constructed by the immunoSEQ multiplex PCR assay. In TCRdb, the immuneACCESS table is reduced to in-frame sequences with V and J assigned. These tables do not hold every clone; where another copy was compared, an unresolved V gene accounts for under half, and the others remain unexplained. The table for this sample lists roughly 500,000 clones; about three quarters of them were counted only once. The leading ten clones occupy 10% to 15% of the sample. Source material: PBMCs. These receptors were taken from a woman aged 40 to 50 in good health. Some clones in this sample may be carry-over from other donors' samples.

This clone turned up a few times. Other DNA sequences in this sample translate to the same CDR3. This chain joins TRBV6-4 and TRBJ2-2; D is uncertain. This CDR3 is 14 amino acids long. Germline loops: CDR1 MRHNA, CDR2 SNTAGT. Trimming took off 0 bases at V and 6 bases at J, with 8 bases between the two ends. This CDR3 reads CASSDSVGSGELFF. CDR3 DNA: TGTGCCAGCAGTGACTCGGTTGGGTCCGGGGAGCTGTTTTTT.

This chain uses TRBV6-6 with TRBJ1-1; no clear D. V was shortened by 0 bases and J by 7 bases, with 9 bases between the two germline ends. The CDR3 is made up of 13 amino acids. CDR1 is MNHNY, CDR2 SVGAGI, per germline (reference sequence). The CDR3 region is CASSYSSGLEAFF. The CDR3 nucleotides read TGTGCCAGCAGTTACTCCTCAGGCCTTGAAGCTTTCTTT.

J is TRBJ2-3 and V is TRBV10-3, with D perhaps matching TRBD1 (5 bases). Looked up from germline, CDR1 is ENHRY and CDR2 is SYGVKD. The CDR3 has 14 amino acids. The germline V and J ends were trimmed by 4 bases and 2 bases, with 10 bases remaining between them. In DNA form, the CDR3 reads TGTGCCATCAGTGTGCAGGGATACACAGATACGCAGTATTTT. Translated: CAISVQGYTDTQYF.

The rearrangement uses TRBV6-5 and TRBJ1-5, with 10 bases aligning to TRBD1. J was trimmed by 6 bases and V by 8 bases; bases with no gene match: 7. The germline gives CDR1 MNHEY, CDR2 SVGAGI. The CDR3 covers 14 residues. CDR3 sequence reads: CASGHRDRGQPQHF. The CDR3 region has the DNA TGTGCCAGCGGCCATCGGGACAGGGGTCAGCCCCAGCATTTT.

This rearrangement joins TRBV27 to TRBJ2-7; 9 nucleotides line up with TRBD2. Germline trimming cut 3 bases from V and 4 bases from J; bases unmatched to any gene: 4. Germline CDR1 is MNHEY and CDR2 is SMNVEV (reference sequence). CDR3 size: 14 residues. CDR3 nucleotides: TGTGCCAGCAGTTTTAGCGGGAGAGGGTACGAGCAGTACTTC. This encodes CASSFSGRGYEQYF.

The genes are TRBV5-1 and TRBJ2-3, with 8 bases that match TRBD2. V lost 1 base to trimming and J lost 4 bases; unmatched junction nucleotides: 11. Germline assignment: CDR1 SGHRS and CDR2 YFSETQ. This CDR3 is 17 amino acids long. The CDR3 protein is CASSLLSGGRRADTQYF. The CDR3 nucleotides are TGCGCCAGCAGCTTGCTCTCGGGAGGGCGAAGAGCAGATACGCAGTATTTT. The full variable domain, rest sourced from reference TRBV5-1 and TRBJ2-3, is KAGVTQTPRYLIKTRGQQVTLSCSPISGHRSVSWYQQTPGQGLQFLFEYFSETQRNKGNFPGRFSGRQFSNSRSEMNVSTLELGDSALYLCASSLLSGGRRADTQYFGPGTRLTVL.